Included here is one T cell receptor (beta chain) sequence, with context. The sample comes from a study of cytomegalovirus exposure and HLA in healthy donors. Primers included in the PCR were 60 Vbeta and 13 Jbeta primers. The table came from immunoSEQ multiplex PCR; TCRdb's copy has only in-frame clones and leaves some out. Of about 140,000 clones listed, about four fifths are singletons. The germline V gene has CDR1 MNHNY and CDR2 SVGAGI (reference sequence). The CDR3 loop spans 12 amino acids. Trimming shortened V by 6 bases and J by 2 bases, and 8 bases separated the two germline ends. The sequence derives from a man aged 25-45 years in good health and CMV-seronegative. The sequencing sample was made of PBMCs. This rearrangement joins TRBV6-6 to TRBJ2-7; D gene unclear. The DNA for the CDR3 is TGTGCCAGCAGCCCCGACACCTACGAGCAGTACTTC. Its protein product is CASSPDTYEQYF.